This TCR beta chain stems from a study of shared clonotypes between healthy human individuals. This clone came up once. Clones were sequenced by immunoSEQ multiplex PCR, and TCRdb holds only the in-frame ones, with some missing. There are about 2.4 million clones in the sample; over 85% occur only once, and 0.36% lies in the top ten. Sequencing was done on a sample of naive CD4+ T cells from PBMCs. Subset given: CD45RA+ positively selected. The clonotype originates from a man aged 18 to 29 in good health. Some clones in this sample may be carry-over from other donors' samples.

The CDR3 reads CASSLHPGAGQPQHF. CDR3 bases: TGTGCCAGCAGTTTACATCCAGGGGCGGGACAGCCCCAGCATTTT. V gene TRBV28 combines with J gene TRBJ1-5, with a tentative D call TRBD1 (6 bases). CDR1 is MDHEN and CDR2 is SYDVKM in the germline V gene. V dropped 2 bases and J dropped 7 bases, with 15 bases sitting between them. The CDR3 is 15 amino acids.